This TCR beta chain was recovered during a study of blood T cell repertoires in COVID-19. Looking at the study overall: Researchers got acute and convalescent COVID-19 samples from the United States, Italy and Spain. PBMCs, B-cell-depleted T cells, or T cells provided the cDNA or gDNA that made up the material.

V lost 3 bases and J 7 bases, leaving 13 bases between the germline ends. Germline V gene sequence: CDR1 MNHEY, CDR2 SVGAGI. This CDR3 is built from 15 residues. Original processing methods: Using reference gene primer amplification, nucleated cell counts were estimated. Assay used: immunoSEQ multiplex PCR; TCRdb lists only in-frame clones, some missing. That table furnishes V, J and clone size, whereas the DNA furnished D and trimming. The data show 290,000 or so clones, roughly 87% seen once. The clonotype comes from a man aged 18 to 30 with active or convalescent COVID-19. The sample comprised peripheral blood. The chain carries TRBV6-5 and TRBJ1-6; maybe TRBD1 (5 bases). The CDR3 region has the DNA TGTGCCAGCAGTTATGGCGCAGGGTACAATTCACCCCTCCACTTT. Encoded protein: CASSYGAGYNSPLHF.